Each of the 6 T cell receptor beta chains below was sequenced from the same sample in a study of graft-versus-host responses after intestinal transplantation. These receptors' targets are unknown. Only in-frame clones appear in the TCRdb table, and some are missing; sequencing was by immunoSEQ multiplex PCR. This sample has approximately 90,000 clones; 88% occur once, and the top ten carry more than 0.25%. Sequenced material: unstimulated CD4+ T cells sorted from spleen or lymph node cells, taken before transplant. The receptor set was obtained from a human donor who was the organ donor for an intestinal transplant.

V usage is TRBV2 and J usage is TRBJ2-7, with 10 bases lining up with TRBD2. The CDR3 covers 15 residues. Germline loops: CDR1 SNHLY, CDR2 FYNNEI. Trimming removed 5 bases from V and 1 base from J; junction bases left unmatched: 5. CDR3 nucleotides: TGTGCCAGCAGTCCAGGACTAGCGGATTCCTACGAGCAGTACTTC. Translating gives CASSPGLADSYEQYF. Full variable domain (remainder filled in from reference TRBV2 and TRBJ2-7): EPEVTQTPSHQVTQMGQEVILRCVPISNHLYFYWYRQILGQKVEFLVSFYNNEISEKSEIFDDQFSVERPDGSNFTLKIRSTKLEDSAMYFCASSPGLADSYEQYFGPGTRLTVT.

The rearrangement joins TRBV5-4 to TRBJ1-3; D may be TRBD1 (5 bases). Trimming removed 5 bases from V and 0 bases from J, with 15 bases in between. There are 16 residues in the CDR3. Germline V gene sequence: CDR1 SGHNT, CDR2 YYREEE (reference sequence). CDR3 DNA sequence: TGTGCCAGCAGTCCTGGGGCCGGGGGCTCTGGAAACACCATATATTTT. Encoded protein: CASSPGAGGSGNTIYF.

The chain couples TRBV7-3 to TRBJ2-3, with a possible D match to TRBD1 (6 bases). CDR3 length equals 16 residues. Trimming removed 4 bases at V and 0 bases at J, with 14 bases between. Looked up from germline, CDR1 is SGHTA and CDR2 is FQGTGA. The CDR3 loop is CASSYTTGISTDTQYF. The CDR3 nucleotides read TGTGCCAGCAGCTACACAACAGGGATCAGCACAGATACGCAGTATTTT.

The chain recombines TRBV2 with TRBJ1-4; 8 positions match TRBD1. The CDR3 consists of 14 residues. J gave up 7 bases and V 8 bases, and 9 bases lay outside the gene matches. CDR1 SNHLY and CDR2 FYNNEI come from the germline V gene. The CDR3 loop is CASSDRAFSEKLFF. CDR3 sequence (DNA): TGTGCCAGCTCGGACAGGGCGTTTAGTGAAAAACTGTTTTTT.

V usage is TRBV7-6 and J usage is TRBJ2-5, with TRBD2 matching 8 bases. V lost 2 bases, J lost 2 bases, and 22 bases stayed unmatched. Per germline, CDR1 SGHVS and CDR2 FNYEAQ. This CDR3 has 21 amino acids. CDR3 in DNA: TGTGCCAGCAGCTTATGGATTGTCTTCGGCCCGACGGGAGGGGGACAAGAGACCCAGTACTTC. Protein: CASSLWIVFGPTGGGQETQYF.

This chain connects TRBV5-6 to TRBJ1-3; 7 bases line up with TRBD1. With V trimmed by 4 bases and J by 6 bases, 4 bases remained unmatched. Germline CDR1 SGHDT, CDR2 YYEEEE. The CDR3 loop spans 13 amino acids. This chain's CDR3 is CASSEGQKNTIYF. The CDR3 nucleotides read TGTGCCAGCAGCGAGGGACAGAAAAACACCATATATTTT.